Given below is one T cell receptor (beta chain) in context. Its antigen is undetermined. This specimen belongs to a study of post-analysis software for immune sequencing data. General observations from the study: The authors found that F measure strongly co-clustered same-batch samples. Multiple sclerosis was associated with a significant reduction in normalized Chao1 diversity relative to controls. A handful of TRBV segments were significantly more frequent in patients than in controls. TRBV5-6, TRBV5-1 and TRBV20-1 were among these segments.

CDR1 is DFQATT, CDR2 SNEGSKA, per germline (reference sequence). V gave up 5 bases and J gave up 4 bases; unmatched junction bases: 9. The CDR3 totals 15 residues. Built from TCR beta cDNA, the libraries had unique molecular identifiers in them. TCRdb reanalysed the PCR reads using MiXCR and keeps one entry per CDR3 protein. The sample yields 150,000 or so distinct CDR3 sequences, roughly 34% seen once. The specimen was blood, collected after autologous hematopoietic stem cell transplantation. The source is a girl aged 5 to 17 with multiple sclerosis. The V and J genes are TRBV20-1 and TRBJ1-5; 9 positions agree with TRBD1. The CDR3 region is CSALPGTGFNQPQHF. The DNA for the CDR3 is TGCAGTGCTTTACCCGGGACAGGGTTTAATCAGCCCCAGCATTTT.